The 7 T cell receptor beta chains reported below all come from one sample, sequenced in a study of early T cells in non-severe SARS-CoV-2 infection. TCRdb used MiXCR to reprocess the 5' RACE reads, holding one entry per CDR3 protein. The sample includes tens of thousands of distinct CDR3 sequences, less than 15% seen only once; the top ten take roughly 8%. The sequenced sample was whole blood. The receptors come from an adult who was a healthcare worker with PCR-confirmed SARS-CoV-2 infection or an uninfected control (not recorded which).

On this clonotype itself: In this CDR3 the conserved last residue, phenylalanine or tryptophan, is missing, so a read error is likely. DNA for the CDR3: TGTGCCAGCAGTTACTCGGGTGGTTCCTCGCAGACCCAGTACTCC. It yields the protein CASSYSGGSSQTQYS. This sequence joins TRBV6-5 and TRBJ2-5; D is undetermined. The CDR3 consists of 15 residues. Between the trimmed V and J ends, which lost 0 bases and 6 bases, there was a span of 14 bases. Looked up from germline, CDR1 is MNHEY and CDR2 is SVGAGI.

The chain uses TRBV6-1 and TRBJ2-7; D not certain. The V end was cut by 6 bases, the J end by 6 bases, with 21 bases between. There are 15 residues in the CDR3. CDR1 is MNHNS and CDR2 is SASEGT in the germline V gene. CDR3 coding DNA: TGTGCCAGCAGGAAAGGGTCAGTTGTGGTCGGCGAGCAGTACTTC. Translated, it gives CASRKGSVVVGEQYF.

Only a few counts were recorded for this clonotype. The V gene is TRBV29-1, the J gene TRBJ2-7; D is unresolved. Between the trimmed V and J ends, which lost 6 bases and 3 bases, there was a span of 6 bases. From germline, CDR1 is SQVTM and CDR2 ANQGSEA. The CDR3 sequence is 10 residues long. CDR3 sequence: CSVKNYEQYF. CDR3 nucleotide sequence: TGCAGCGTCAAAAACTACGAGCAGTACTTC.

The chain has TRBV7-2 and TRBJ2-3; the match to TRBD1 covers 9 bases. V was pared by 3 bases and J by 10 bases, with 11 bases of the junction left unmatched. Germline values: CDR1 SGHTA, CDR2 FQGNSA. This CDR3 is 15 amino acids long. The CDR3 coding sequence is TGTGCCAGCAGCTTGGAGACGGGACAGGGAAAAGCGCAGTATTTT. Protein: CASSLETGQGKAQYF.

This clonotype showed up many times. This chain connects TRBV9 to TRBJ2-1, with no clear D. Per germline, CDR1 SGDLS and CDR2 YYNGEE. This CDR3 is built from 13 residues. Deletions cut 0 bases from V and 12 bases from J, with 13 bases between. CDR3 residues: CASSVELGSWQFF. CDR3 nucleotides: TGTGCCAGCAGCGTAGAGCTGGGGTCCTGGCAGTTCTTC.

This clonotype was seen a few times. This rearrangement joins TRBV28 to TRBJ1-3; 8 nucleotides match TRBD1. From germline, CDR1 is MDHEN and CDR2 SYDVKM. The CDR3 totals 15 residues. V dropped 8 bases and J dropped 3; count of bases not matched to a gene: 9. The CDR3: CASSMTGAGGNTIYF. The CDR3 nucleotides are TGTGCCAGCTCCATGACAGGGGCAGGTGGAAACACCATATATTTT.

This clonotype has a handful of counts. The chain links TRBV12-3 or TRBV12-4 to TRBJ2-1; 10 nucleotides align to TRBD2. V shed 8 bases and J 4 bases; nucleotides not matched to a gene: 5. The CDR3 extends over 14 amino acids. CDR3 DNA sequence: TGTGCCAGCCAGACTAGCGGGCCTTACAATGAGCAGTTCTTC. Residues: CASQTSGPYNEQFF.